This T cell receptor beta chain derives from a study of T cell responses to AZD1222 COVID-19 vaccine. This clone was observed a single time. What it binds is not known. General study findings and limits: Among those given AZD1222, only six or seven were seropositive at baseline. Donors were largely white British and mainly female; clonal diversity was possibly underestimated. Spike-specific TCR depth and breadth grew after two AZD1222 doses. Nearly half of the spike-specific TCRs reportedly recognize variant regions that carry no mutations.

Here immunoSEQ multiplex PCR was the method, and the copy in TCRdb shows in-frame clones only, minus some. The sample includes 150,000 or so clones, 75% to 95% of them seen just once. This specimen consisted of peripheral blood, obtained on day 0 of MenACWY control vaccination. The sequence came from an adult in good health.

CDR3 protein: CASSGIRGYEQYF. CDR3 coding DNA: TGTGCCAGTAGTGGTATTAGGGGCTACGAGCAGTACTTC. The chain has TRBV19 and TRBJ2-7; D may be TRBD1 (5 bases). Germline V gene data show CDR1 as LNHDA and CDR2 as SQIVND (reference sequence). CDR3 size: 13 residues. Between the trimmed V and J ends, which lost 5 bases and 3 bases, there was a span of 11 bases.